These 12 T cell receptor beta chains were sequenced from one sample in a study of STAT5B mutations in CD4+ large granular lymphocyte leukemia. TCRdb's copy holds only in-frame clones and misses some; the assay was immunoSEQ multiplex PCR. Of about 31,000 clones listed, roughly nine tenths are singletons. Sequencing input: CD4+ T cells from blood buffy coats. These receptors were collected from a human donor in good health.

J is TRBJ1-5 and V is TRBV6-1, with D unclear. The V end lost 1 base, the J end lost 1 base, and 5 bases lay between the germline ends. Germline CDR1 MNHNS, CDR2 SASEGT. The CDR3 contains 14 residues. CDR3 sequence (DNA): TGTGCCAGCAGTGAAGAACAAAGCAATCAGCCCCAGCATTTT. This gives the protein CASSEEQSNQPQHF.

The chain recombines TRBV6-1 with TRBJ2-1; perhaps TRBD1 as D (5 bases). The CDR3 is made up of 14 amino acids. V was shortened by 1 base and J by 4 bases, with 8 bases between the two germline ends. Germline V gene sequence: CDR1 MNHNS, CDR2 SASEGT. In DNA form, the CDR3 reads TGTGCCAGCAGTGAAGGTGGGGCTTACAATGAGCAGTTCTTC. Protein: CASSEGGAYNEQFF.

In its sample, this clone was seen once. One end of the junction does not line up with germline, which may come from a read error. This rearrangement joins TRBV29-1 to TRBJ2-1; D unresolved. Germline V gives CDR1 SQVTM, CDR2 ANQGSEA. CDR3 length: 13 residues. The CDR3 DNA follows: TGCACCGTTATTAGGAGCAACCACAATGAGCAGTTCTTC. Translated: CTVIRSNHNEQFF.

Here the CDR3 reads CASIGQGNTGELFF. The CDR3, as DNA: TGTGCCAGCATCGGACAGGGGAACACCGGGGAGCTGTTTTTT. The J gene is TRBJ2-2, the V gene TRBV6-1; the match to TRBD1 covers 8 bases. In germline, CDR1 is MNHNS, CDR2 SASEGT. The CDR3 contains 14 residues. Trimming at V came to 7 bases and at J to 1 base, leaving 2 bases not matched to a gene.

V is TRBV7-2 and J is TRBJ2-2, with D perhaps matching TRBD2 (6 bases). Germline V gene lookup returns CDR1 SGHTA and CDR2 FQGNSA. V was shortened by 2 bases and J by 4 bases, with 11 bases between the two germline ends. The CDR3 consists of 15 residues. DNA for the CDR3: TGTGCCAGCAGCTTACGGCTAGCGATCACCGGGGAGCTGTTTTTT. This translates into CASSLRLAITGELFF.

This rearrangement joins TRBV11-2 to TRBJ2-2; D is unclear. Per germline, CDR1 SGHAT and CDR2 FQNNGV. The CDR3 loop spans 16 amino acids. Trimming shortened V by 5 bases and J by 7 bases, and 20 bases separated the two germline ends. Here the CDR3 DNA reads TGTGCCAGCAGCCATCTCCGGTCCAGCTCGGGCGGGGAGCTGTTTTTT. This translates into CASSHLRSSSGGELFF.

This chain uses TRBV4-1 with TRBJ2-5, with D possibly matching TRBD2 (7 bases). This CDR3 comprises 16 residues. Trimming left V 1 base short and J 1 base short, with 13 bases between. Germline CDR1 reads MGHRA; CDR2 reads YSYEKL. The DNA of the CDR3 is TGCGCCAGCAGCCAAGGGGGGGGGACATTCCAAGAGACCCAGTACTTC. It codes for CASSQGGGTFQETQYF.

The J gene is TRBJ2-7, the V gene TRBV20-1; D is uncertain. This CDR3 has 11 amino acids. V shed 3 bases and J shed 1 base, with 4 bases lying between them. Per the germline V gene, CDR1 is DFQATT and CDR2 is SNEGSKA (reference sequence). The CDR3 region is CSARESYEQYF. The CDR3 region has the DNA TGCAGTGCTAGGGAATCCTACGAGCAGTACTTC.

The gene calls are TRBV28 and TRBJ2-6; weak D call: TRBD1 (5 bases). The CDR3 totals 15 residues. Germline V gene lookup returns CDR1 MDHEN and CDR2 SYDVKM. The V gene lost 8 bases and the J gene lost 1 base, with 12 bases spanning the gap. This chain's CDR3 is CASGQLSSGANVLTF. The CDR3 nucleotides are TGTGCCAGCGGACAACTTTCATCTGGGGCCAACGTCCTGACTTTC.

This clone was seen once. The chain carries TRBV6-6 and TRBJ2-1, with 7 bases lining up with TRBD1. This CDR3 has 14 residues. CDR1 and CDR2 (germline): MNHNY, SVGAGI (reference sequence). Trimming cost V 5 bases and J 4 bases; bases outside gene matches: 5. This CDR3 reads CASSGDSRYNEQFF. DNA of the CDR3: TGTGCCAGCAGTGGGGACAGTAGATACAATGAGCAGTTCTTC.

The chain uses TRBV5-1 and TRBJ1-1; D perhaps matches TRBD1 (5 bases). V lost 0 bases, J lost 10 bases, and 16 bases lay in between. The CDR3 spans 14 residues. Per germline, CDR1 SGHRS and CDR2 YFSETQ. CDR3 sequence: CASSLGTGVGGAFF. DNA of the CDR3: TGCGCCAGCAGCTTGGGCACAGGTGTGGGGGGAGCTTTCTTT.

In nucleotides, the CDR3 is TGCAGCGTGGAGACTAGCGGGGCCTCCTACGAGCAGTACTTC. Translation gives CSVETSGASYEQYF. This chain connects TRBV29-1 to TRBJ2-7; 11 positions agree with TRBD2. The CDR3 is 14 amino acids. V lost 6 bases, J lost 0 bases, and 4 bases stayed unmatched. From germline, CDR1 is SQVTM and CDR2 ANQGSEA.